Detailed here is one T cell receptor beta chain. TCR beta was sequenced from blood CD8+ and CD4+ T cells. Control patients had untreated stable or active relapsing-remitting multiple sclerosis by revised McDonald criteria. In contrast to the negatively isolated CD8+ and CD4+ T cells, TEMRA cells were FACS-enriched. Germline V lookup: CDR1 DFQATT, CDR2 SNEGSKA (reference sequence). V was pared by 5 bases and J by 2 bases, with 7 bases of the junction left unmatched. This CDR3 is 15 amino acids long. This sample is drawn from a study of CD8 T cells in Susac syndrome. Random-hexamer reverse transcription was applied to roughly 0.5 to 1 ug RNA. Multiplex PCR with immunoSEQ amplified the TCR beta CDR3 across 54 Vbeta and 13 Jbeta. TCRdb passed the immunoSEQ multiplex PCR reads through MiXCR, listing each CDR3 protein once. The table records about 430,000 distinct CDR3 sequences, 85% to 90% of them present only once.

The V call is TRBV20-1, the J call TRBJ2-1, with TRBD1 identical over 9 bases. The origin of this receptor is a human donor with multiple sclerosis. The sequenced sample consisted of CD8+ T cells from PBMCs. CDR3 amino acids: CSASPRTGAYNEQFF. The CDR3 nucleotides are TGCAGTGCTTCACCCAGGACAGGGGCCTACAATGAGCAGTTCTTC.